The clone carrying this TCR beta chain showed up just a few times. These data belong to a study of OX40 agonist ivuxolimab in advanced cancers. The method was immunoSEQ multiplex PCR; TCRdb's version includes in-frame clones alone and lacks a portion of them. The table has fewer than 20,000 clones, 78% seen once; the top ten hold around 15%. CDR1 is SGHVS, CDR2 FNYEAQ, per germline. With V trimmed by 1 base and J by 4 bases, 5 bases remained unmatched. CDR3 length: 15 amino acids. This TCR came from an adult with an advanced solid tumor such as melanoma, head and neck, liver or kidney cancer. The V call is TRBV7-6, the J call TRBJ2-7, with 9 bases that match TRBD2. Sequences were derived from CD4+ or CD8+ T cells sorted from blood, sampled in a trial of the OX40 agonist ivuxolimab. The CDR3: CASSLGSSGIYEQYF. In DNA, the CDR3 is TGTGCCAGCAGCTTAGGTTCTAGCGGGATATACGAGCAGTACTTC. Complete variable domain (other parts from reference TRBV7-6 and TRBJ2-7): GAGVSQSPRYKVTKRGQDVALRCDPISGHVSLYWYRQALGQGPEFLTYFNYEAQQDKSGLPNDRFSAERPEGSISTLTIQRTEQRDSAMYRCASSLGSSGIYEQYFGPGTRLTVT.